The 4 T cell receptor beta chains presented below share a single source sample, sequenced in a study of blood T cell repertoires in COVID-19. Profiled with immunoSEQ multiplex PCR; TCRdb holds only in-frame clones, not every one. This table holds hundreds of thousands of clones, around 87% found once. Input material: peripheral blood. Source of these receptors: a woman aged 45-59 years who had recovered from COVID-19.

The rearrangement links TRBV9 to TRBJ1-2; TRBD1 matches 9 bases. The germline CDR1 and CDR2 sequences are SGDLS and YYNGEE. The V segment lost 4 bases and the J segment 3 bases; nucleotides outside the gene matches: 7. This CDR3 spans 15 amino acids. CDR3 bases: TGTGCCAGCAGCTCGGGGACAGGGAACGACTATGGCTACACCTTC. Encoded protein: CASSSGTGNDYGYTF.

The V and J genes are TRBV28 and TRBJ1-1; 11 bases map to TRBD1. V shed 4 bases, J shed 4 bases, and the junction held 2 bases outside the gene matches. Germline-derived CDR1 and CDR2 are MDHEN and SYDVKM. The CDR3 loop spans 14 amino acids. The CDR3 protein is CASSSGQGATEAFF. In DNA, the CDR3 is TGTGCCAGCAGTTCCGGACAGGGGGCCACTGAAGCTTTCTTT.

The chain links TRBV7-9 to TRBJ2-3, with 7 nucleotides matching TRBD2. CDR1 is SEHNR, CDR2 FQNEAQ, per germline (reference sequence). This CDR3 has 16 residues. V was clipped by 2 bases and J by 0 bases; unmatched bases: 5. This CDR3 is CASSLRTGGSTDTQYF. For the CDR3, the DNA is TGTGCCAGCAGCTTAAGGACGGGAGGCAGCACAGATACGCAGTATTTT.

This clone has just a few counts. The rearrangement joins TRBV28 to TRBJ1-5, with D maybe TRBD1 (6 bases). Germline V gene data show CDR1 as MDHEN and CDR2 as SYDVKM. There are 12 residues in the CDR3. With 7 bases removed from V and 6 bases from J, the gap between germline ends came to 10 bases. CDR3 nucleotides: TGTGCCAGCACTCCAGGGGTTCAGCCCCAGCATTTT. Protein: CASTPGVQPQHF. Full variable domain (missing parts from reference TRBV28 and TRBJ1-5): DVKVTQSSRYLVKRTGEKVFLECVQDMDHENMFWYRQDPGLGLRLIYFSYDVKMKEKGDIPEGYSVSREKKERFSLILESASTNQTSMYLCASTPGVQPQHFGDGTRLSIL.